This T cell receptor beta chain was found in a study of blood T cell repertoires in COVID-19 (TCRdb year 2020). Background on the whole study: The collaborator samples originated in the United States, Italy and Spain and spanned the acute and convalescent phases of COVID-19. The material from the prospective study consisted of cDNA or gDNA derived from T cells, B-cell-depleted T cells, or PBMCs. Subjects who had been exposed to COVID-19, were actively infected with it, or had recovered from it provided the deeply sampled blood TCRbeta repertoires that made up the dataset. The repertoires were released in a freely available public database meant as a resource for research on the immune response to SARS-CoV-2. Samples were obtained from the ongoing ImmuneRACE study (first 160 participants) and from 1,254 subjects provided by 6 global collaborators. Sample metadata almost always included a de-identified subject ID, COVID-19 status, age in years and sex. Where available, HLA class I and class II types were obtained from metadata supplied by the sample provider rather than from assay-based typing. Overall results and qualifications from the work: The amount of clinical and demographic metadata varied by source and participant and was provided uncurated.

V has 11 bases trimmed and J has 6 bases trimmed; junction bases matching no gene number 8. There are 14 amino acids in the CDR3, from cysteine to phenylalanine inclusive. This entry keeps only the CDR3 DNA: 42 bases, framed from base 1. CDR1 and CDR2 are read off the germline V gene as ENHRY and SYGVKD. The immunoSEQ Assay, a bias-controlled multiplex PCR, was used to amplify TCRbeta CDR3 regions from genomic DNA. The original pipeline was this. Nucleated cell counts per sample were estimated from amplification of reference gene primers within the assay. Sequence reads were collapsed and filtered to measure the absolute abundance of every unique TCRbeta CDR3 rearrangement. For each sample, productive Simpson clonality was calculated by taking the square root of Simpson's diversity index across productive rearrangements. TCRdb obtained this table from immuneACCESS and retained in-frame rearrangements with V and J assigned. These tables miss some clones; where compared with another copy, unresolved V genes account for less than half of the shortfall, and the remainder is unexplained. D and trimming were read from the DNA, whereas the V and J calls and clone size are those reported in that table. The sample table contains roughly 290,000 clones; only one count was recorded for around 82% of them. Of the sample, 0.85% to 0.9% is held by the ten largest clones.

In Seattle, one collaborating source enrolled patients while the infection was active and tracked those patients longitudinally over the course of disease. Collaborating institutions collected whole blood in K2EDTA tubes following their own protocols. Collaborator samples were shipped for TCRbeta analysis as frozen whole blood, isolated PBMCs, or DNA extracted from either sample type. On this clone itself: Its antigen is still unknown. Base qualities are not provided; no much larger clone lies one nucleotide away.

The sample comprised peripheral blood. This receptor was taken from a human donor with COVID-19, enrolled during active disease. The donor label of this sample is uncertain. The chain couples TRBV10-3 to TRBJ2-1; 12 nucleotides in the junction match TRBD2. The sequenced DNA is TGTGCCTTCCCCGGACTAGCGGGGATCAATGAGCAGTTCTTC. This translates into CAFPGLAGINEQFF.